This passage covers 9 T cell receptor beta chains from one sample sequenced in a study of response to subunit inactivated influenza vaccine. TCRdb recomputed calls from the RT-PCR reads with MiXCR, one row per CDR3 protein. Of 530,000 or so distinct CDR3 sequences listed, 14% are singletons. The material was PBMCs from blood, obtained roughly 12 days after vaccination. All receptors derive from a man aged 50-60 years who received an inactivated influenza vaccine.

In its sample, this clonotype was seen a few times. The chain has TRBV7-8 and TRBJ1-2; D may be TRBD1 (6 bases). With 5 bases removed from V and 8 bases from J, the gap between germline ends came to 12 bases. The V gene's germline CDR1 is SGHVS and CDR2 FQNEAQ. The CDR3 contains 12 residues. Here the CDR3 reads CASSQYREGYTF. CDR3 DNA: TGTGCCAGCAGCCAATACAGGGAAGGCTACACCTTC.

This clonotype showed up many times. The CDR3 reads CAISEALGTQYF. CDR3 sequence (DNA): TGTGCCATCAGTGAAGCTTTGGGTACGCAGTATTTT. V and J are TRBV10-3 and TRBJ2-3; D ambiguous. With 3 bases removed from V and 8 bases from J, the gap between germline ends came to 9 bases. There are 12 residues in the CDR3. CDR1 and CDR2 (germline): ENHRY, SYGVKD.

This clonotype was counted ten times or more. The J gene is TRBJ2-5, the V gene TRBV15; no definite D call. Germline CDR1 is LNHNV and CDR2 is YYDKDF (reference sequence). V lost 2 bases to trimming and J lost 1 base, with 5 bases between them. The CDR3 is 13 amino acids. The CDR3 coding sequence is TGTGCCACCAGCAGATCGTTCCAAGAGACCCAGTACTTC. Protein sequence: CATSRSFQETQYF.

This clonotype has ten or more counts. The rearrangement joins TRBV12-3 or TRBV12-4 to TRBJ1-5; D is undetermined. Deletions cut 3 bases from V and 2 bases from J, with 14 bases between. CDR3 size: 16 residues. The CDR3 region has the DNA TGTGCCAGCAGTTTGGGTCGAGGGTGGGGCAATCAGCCCCAGCATTTT. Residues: CASSLGRGWGNQPQHF.

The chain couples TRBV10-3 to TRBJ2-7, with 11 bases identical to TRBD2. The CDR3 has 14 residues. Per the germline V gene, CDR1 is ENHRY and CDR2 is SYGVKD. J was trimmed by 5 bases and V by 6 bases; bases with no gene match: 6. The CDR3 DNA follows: TGTGCCATCAGGAAACTAGCGGGAGCTGACGAGCAGTACTTC. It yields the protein CAIRKLAGADEQYF.

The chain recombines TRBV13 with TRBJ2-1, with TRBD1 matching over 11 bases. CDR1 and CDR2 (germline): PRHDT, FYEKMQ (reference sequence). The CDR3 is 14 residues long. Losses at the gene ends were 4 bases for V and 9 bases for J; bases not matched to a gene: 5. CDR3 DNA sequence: TGTGCCAGCAGCTGGGGACAGGGGGTGAGTGAGCAGTTCTTC. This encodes CASSWGQGVSEQFF.

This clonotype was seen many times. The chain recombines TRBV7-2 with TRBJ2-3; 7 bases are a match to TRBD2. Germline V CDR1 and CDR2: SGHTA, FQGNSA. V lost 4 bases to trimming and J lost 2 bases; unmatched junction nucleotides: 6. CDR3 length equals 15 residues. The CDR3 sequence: CASSSRAGHTDTQYF. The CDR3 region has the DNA TGTGCCAGCAGCTCGAGAGCGGGGCACACAGATACGCAGTATTTT.

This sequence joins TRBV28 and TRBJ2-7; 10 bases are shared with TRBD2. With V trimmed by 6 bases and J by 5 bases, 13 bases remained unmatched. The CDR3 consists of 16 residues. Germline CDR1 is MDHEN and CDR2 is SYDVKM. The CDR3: CASSLGGSAGGDEQYF. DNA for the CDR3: TGTGCCAGCAGCCTTGGGGGCTCAGCGGGAGGGGACGAGCAGTACTTC. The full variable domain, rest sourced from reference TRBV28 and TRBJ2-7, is DVKVTQSSRYLVKRTGEKVFLECVQDMDHENMFWYRQDPGLGLRLIYFSYDVKMKEKGDIPEGYSVSREKKERFSLILESASTNQTSMYLCASSLGGSAGGDEQYFGPGTRLTVT.

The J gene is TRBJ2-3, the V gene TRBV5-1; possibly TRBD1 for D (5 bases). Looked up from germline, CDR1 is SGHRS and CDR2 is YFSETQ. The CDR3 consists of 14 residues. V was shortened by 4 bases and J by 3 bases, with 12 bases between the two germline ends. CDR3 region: CASSNQGRTDTQYF. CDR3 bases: TGCGCCAGCAGCAATCAGGGAAGGACAGATACGCAGTATTTT.